This is a list of T cell receptor beta chains from one sample in a study of beta chain features in type 1 diabetes. Repertoires were generated with immunoSEQ multiplex PCR, while TCRdb's copy carries only in-frame clones and drops some. Among 430,000 or so clones listed, approximately 10% were seen once. The sequencing sample was made of naive CD4+ T cells from blood. Source of these receptors: a woman aged 18-30 years in good health. CDR3s include the opening cysteine and the closing phenylalanine or tryptophan. Fields, in order: CDR3 length, V gene, J gene, clone size, D gene, CDR3 protein, CDR3 DNA. D genes are given only for firm matches. Clone size is given for some rows only: seen once, a few or many times, or a class if the clone is expanded.

length: 12
V: TRBV18
J: TRBJ2-5
size: NA
D: NA
CDR3: CASSPGLETQYF
DNA: TGTGCCAGCTCACCAGGGTTGGAGACCCAGTACTTC

length: 15
V: TRBV25-1
J: TRBJ2-2
size: few
D: NA
CDR3: CASSAGGSFTGELFF
DNA: TGTGCCAGCAGTGCCGGTGGATCCTTCACCGGGGAGCTGTTTTTT

length: 13
V: TRBV30
J: TRBJ1-1
size: NA
D: NA
CDR3: CALKLGGSTEAFF
DNA: TGTGCCCTAAAGCTGGGGGGTAGCACTGAAGCTTTCTTT

length: 13
V: TRBV29-1
J: TRBJ2-1
size: NA
D: NA
CDR3: CSVEGVRDSEQFF
DNA: TGCAGCGTTGAAGGGGTCCGAGACAGTGAGCAGTTCTTC

length: 14
V: TRBV18
J: TRBJ2-3
size: NA
D: NA
CDR3: CASSPTASTDTQYF
DNA: TGTGCCAGCTCACCGACGGCGAGCACAGATACGCAGTATTTT

length: 12
V: TRBV5-1
J: TRBJ1-4
size: NA
D: NA
CDR3: CASSLTGEKLFF
DNA: TGCGCCAGCAGCTTAACAGGAGAAAAACTGTTTTTT

length: 13
V: TRBV7-9
J: TRBJ1-1
size: NA
D: NA
CDR3: CASSPGRNTEAFF
DNA: TGTGCCAGCAGCCCGGGACGAAACACTGAAGCTTTCTTT

length: 18
V: TRBV7-9
J: TRBJ2-1
size: NA
D: TRBD2
CDR3: CASSLEWSSGKAYNEQFF
DNA: TGTGCCAGCAGCTTAGAGTGGTCTAGCGGGAAGGCCTACAATGAGCAGTTCTTC

length: 16
V: TRBV29-1
J: TRBJ1-5
size: NA
D: TRBD1
CDR3: CSVEERQGAGNQPQHF
DNA: TGCAGCGTTGAAGAGAGACAGGGGGCAGGGAATCAGCCCCAGCATTTT

length: 13
V: TRBV6-5
J: TRBJ2-2
size: few
D: NA
CDR3: CASKLGQNGELFF
DNA: TGTGCCAGCAAACTCGGGCAAAACGGGGAGCTGTTTTTT

length: 13
V: TRBV7-2
J: TRBJ1-2
size: NA
D: NA
CDR3: CASSLGGDYGYTF
DNA: TGTGCCAGCAGCTTAGGGGGTGACTATGGCTACACCTTC

length: 16
V: TRBV9
J: TRBJ2-2
size: NA
D: TRBD2
CDR3: CASSVLLAGSTGELFF
DNA: TGTGCCAGCAGCGTATTACTAGCGGGTTCAACCGGGGAGCTGTTTTTT

length: 11
V: TRBV29-1
J: TRBJ1-2
size: NA
D: TRBD1
CDR3: CSANRGYGYTF
DNA: TGCAGCGCAAACAGGGGCTATGGCTACACCTTC

length: 13
V: TRBV9
J: TRBJ2-3
size: NA
D: NA
CDR3: CASGQSRVDTQYF
DNA: TGTGCCAGCGGGCAGAGCAGGGTAGATACGCAGTATTTT

length: 14
V: TRBV9
J: TRBJ2-5
size: NA
D: TRBD1
CDR3: CASSVGGQQETQYF
DNA: TGTGCCAGCAGCGTAGGGGGACAGCAAGAGACCCAGTACTTC

length: 13
V: TRBV29-1
J: TRBJ1-1
size: NA
D: NA
CDR3: CSVGRVLDTEAFF
DNA: TGCAGCGTCGGCCGGGTCCTGGACACTGAAGCTTTCTTT

length: 15
V: TRBV2
J: TRBJ2-2
size: NA
D: TRBD2
CDR3: CASKRTSANTGELFF
DNA: TGTGCCAGCAAAAGGACTAGCGCGAACACCGGGGAGCTGTTTTTT

length: 14
V: TRBV2
J: TRBJ1-2
size: few
D: TRBD1
CDR3: CASMDRELNYGYTF
DNA: TGTGCCAGCATGGACAGGGAACTTAACTATGGCTACACCTTC

length: 17
V: TRBV18
J: TRBJ2-4
size: NA
D: TRBD2
CDR3: CASSTGLAGGPRNIQYF
DNA: TGTGCCAGCTCAACGGGACTAGCGGGAGGGCCCCGAAACATTCAGTACTTC

length: 13
V: TRBV2
J: TRBJ2-1
size: NA
D: TRBD2
CDR3: CASKVGAGNEQFF
DNA: TGTGCCAGCAAAGTGGGAGCGGGGAATGAGCAGTTCTTC

length: 17
V: TRBV5-6
J: TRBJ2-1
size: few
D: TRBD2
CDR3: CASSLDLAGDGYNEQFF
DNA: TGTGCCAGCAGCTTGGACCTAGCGGGAGACGGCTACAATGAGCAGTTCTTC

length: 14
V: TRBV2
J: TRBJ2-2
size: few
D: NA
CDR3: CASWKTPNTGELFF
DNA: TGTGCCAGCTGGAAGACCCCGAACACCGGGGAGCTGTTTTTT

length: 14
V: TRBV5-1
J: TRBJ2-1
size: NA
D: NA
CDR3: CASSSRRANNEQFF
DNA: TGCGCCAGCAGCTCCCGGAGGGCCAACAATGAGCAGTTCTTC

length: 14
V: TRBV23-1
J: TRBJ2-1
size: few
D: NA
CDR3: CASSQSRPYNEQFF
DNA: TGCGCCAGCAGTCAATCTCGACCCTACAATGAGCAGTTCTTC

length: 14
V: TRBV12-5
J: TRBJ1-1
size: NA
D: NA
CDR3: CASAPGQPSIKAFF
DNA: TGTGCTAGTGCCCCCGGACAGCCTTCCATTAAAGCTTTCTTT

length: 16
V: TRBV27
J: TRBJ2-6
size: NA
D: NA
CDR3: CASSTPRISGANVLTF
DNA: TGTGCCAGCAGCACCCCCAGGATCTCAGGGGCCAACGTCCTGACTTTC

length: 13
V: TRBV12-5
J: TRBJ2-5
size: few
D: NA
CDR3: CASGLFGRETQYF
DNA: TGTGCTAGTGGTTTGTTCGGGCGGGAGACCCAGTACTTC

length: 14
V: TRBV7-2
J: TRBJ1-1
size: NA
D: TRBD1
CDR3: CASSPGQGNTEAFF
DNA: TGTGCCAGCAGCCCCGGACAGGGTAACACTGAAGCTTTCTTT

length: 13
V: TRBV6-5
J: TRBJ2-2
size: few
D: NA
CDR3: CASSTTYTGELFF
DNA: TGTGCCAGCAGCACCACTTACACCGGGGAGCTGTTTTTT

length: 15
V: TRBV11-2
J: TRBJ2-3
size: once
D: TRBD2
CDR3: CASSLGSLAEDTQYF
DNA: TGTGCCAGCAGCTTAGGGTCTCTAGCGGAAGATACGCAGTATTTT

length: 17
V: TRBV4-1
J: TRBJ2-1
size: few
D: TRBD2
CDR3: CASSQASGLADNNEQFF
DNA: TGCGCCAGCAGCCAAGCTTCGGGACTAGCGGACAACAATGAGCAGTTCTTC

length: 11
V: TRBV30
J: TRBJ1-2
size: many
D: NA
CDR3: CAWSTRYGYTF
DNA: TGTGCCTGGAGCACCCGCTATGGCTACACCTTC

length: 14
V: TRBV9
J: TRBJ2-3
size: few
D: NA
CDR3: CASSEGDSTDTQYF
DNA: TGTGCCAGCAGCGAGGGGGACAGCACAGATACGCAGTATTTT

length: 15
V: TRBV29-1
J: TRBJ1-1
size: NA
D: TRBD1
CDR3: CSVEDTGGGNTEAFF
DNA: TGCAGCGTTGAAGACACAGGGGGCGGAAACACTGAAGCTTTCTTT

length: 12
V: TRBV5-1
J: TRBJ1-1
size: few
D: NA
CDR3: CASSYGSGEAFF
DNA: TGCGCCAGCAGTTATGGAAGTGGTGAAGCTTTCTTT

length: 15
V: TRBV11-2
J: TRBJ2-1
size: few
D: TRBD2
CDR3: CASSPPGTRDNEQFF
DNA: TGTGCCAGCAGCCCACCCGGGACTAGGGACAATGAGCAGTTCTTC